This T cell receptor beta chain was sequenced in a study of T cell repertoires in cytomegalovirus infection. One entry per CDR3 protein results from TCRdb running MiXCR on the reads. This sample has about 920,000 distinct CDR3 sequences, with approximately 33% found just once. Germline values: CDR1 MNHEY, CDR2 SMNVEV (reference sequence). The V end was cut by 6 bases, the J end by 1 base, with 9 bases between. There are 13 residues in the CDR3. This clonotype was picked up one time. What it recognizes is unknown. General study findings and limits: The study found HLA-C-restricted CMV-specific TCR beta clonotypes dominating the ex vivo response.

The V call is TRBV27, the J call TRBJ1-1; D remains ambiguous. This receptor was identified in a human donor in good health (CMV status not recorded). Some clones in this sample may be carry-over from other donors' samples. The material sequenced was cultured CD8+ T cells from PBMCs, taken from culture after CMV antigen stimulation. CDR3 in DNA: TGTGCCAGCAGGCTAGGGTGGAACACTGAAGCTTTCTTT. This gives the protein CASRLGWNTEAFF.